Presented here are 3 T cell receptor beta chains from one specimen sequenced in a study of shared clonotypes between healthy human individuals. Profiling relied on immunoSEQ multiplex PCR, and the TCRdb table lists in-frame clones only, not all of them. Among over 95,000 clones, less than 50% were seen once, and the ten largest hold approximately 15%. Sequenced input: PBMCs. These TCRs come from a woman aged 40 to 50 in good health. Some clones in this sample may be carry-over from other donors' samples.

This clone was observed many times. This sequence joins TRBV30 and TRBJ2-5; 9 bases map to TRBD2. Trimming took 5 bases from V and 4 from J; bases not matched to a gene: 8. The CDR3 is 14 residues long. Germline V gives CDR1 GTSNPN, CDR2 SVGIG (reference sequence). CDR3 coding DNA: TGTGCCTGGGACTCCGGGACTAGCAGAGAGACCCAGTACTTC. Translation gives CAWDSGTSRETQYF.

The V and J genes are TRBV15 and TRBJ1-2; D is perhaps TRBD1 (5 bases). The length of the CDR3 is 13 residues. V shed 1 base and J shed 6 bases, with 9 bases lying between them. Per the germline V gene, CDR1 is LNHNV and CDR2 is YYDKDF (reference sequence). The CDR3 region has the DNA TGTGCCACCAGCAGAGGTGCGGGGGATGGCTACACCTTC. Translation gives CATSRGAGDGYTF.

The chain combines TRBV15 with TRBJ2-7; maybe TRBD1 (6 bases). The germline V gene encodes CDR1 LNHNV and CDR2 YYDKDF (reference sequence). This CDR3 is built from 14 residues. V gave up 0 bases and J gave up 7 bases, with 13 bases separating them. CDR3 sequence reads: CATSREGRGDEQYF. The CDR3 DNA sequence: TGTGCCACCAGCAGAGAGGGCAGGGGAGATGAGCAGTACTTC.